Given below is one T cell receptor (beta chain) in context. Which antigen it targets is not known. No base quality values were provided; no much bigger clone lies one nucleotide off. This specimen comes from a study of control samples from healthy donors and cancer patients (dated by TCRdb to the early 2020s). The protocol used for the library was the immunoSEQ multiplex PCR assay. TCRdb took this table from immuneACCESS and kept in-frame rearrangements with V and J called. Such tables lack part of the clones; where checked against another copy, unresolved V genes explain under half of the gap, and the rest is unexplained. The sample profile shows fewer than 150,000 clones; 85% to 95% of them were found once. The ten largest clones take up just over 8.5% of the sample. Sequencing was carried out using blood. This TCR derives from a man aged 18-30 years in good health.

The CDR3 reads CASSWTGDNSPLHF. In nucleotide form, the sequence is TGTGCCAGCAGTTGGACAGGGGATAATTCACCCCTCCACTTT. The sequence joins TRBV7-9 to TRBJ1-6; a stretch of 9 junction bases matches TRBD1. Clipping removes 6 bases from V and 5 bases from J, with 2 as the unmatched junction base count. Including cysteine and phenylalanine, the CDR3 has 14 amino acids. Only the CDR3 DNA is retained, 42 bases long and in frame from the first base. CDR1 SEHNR and CDR2 FQNEAQ are derived from the germline V gene (reference sequence).